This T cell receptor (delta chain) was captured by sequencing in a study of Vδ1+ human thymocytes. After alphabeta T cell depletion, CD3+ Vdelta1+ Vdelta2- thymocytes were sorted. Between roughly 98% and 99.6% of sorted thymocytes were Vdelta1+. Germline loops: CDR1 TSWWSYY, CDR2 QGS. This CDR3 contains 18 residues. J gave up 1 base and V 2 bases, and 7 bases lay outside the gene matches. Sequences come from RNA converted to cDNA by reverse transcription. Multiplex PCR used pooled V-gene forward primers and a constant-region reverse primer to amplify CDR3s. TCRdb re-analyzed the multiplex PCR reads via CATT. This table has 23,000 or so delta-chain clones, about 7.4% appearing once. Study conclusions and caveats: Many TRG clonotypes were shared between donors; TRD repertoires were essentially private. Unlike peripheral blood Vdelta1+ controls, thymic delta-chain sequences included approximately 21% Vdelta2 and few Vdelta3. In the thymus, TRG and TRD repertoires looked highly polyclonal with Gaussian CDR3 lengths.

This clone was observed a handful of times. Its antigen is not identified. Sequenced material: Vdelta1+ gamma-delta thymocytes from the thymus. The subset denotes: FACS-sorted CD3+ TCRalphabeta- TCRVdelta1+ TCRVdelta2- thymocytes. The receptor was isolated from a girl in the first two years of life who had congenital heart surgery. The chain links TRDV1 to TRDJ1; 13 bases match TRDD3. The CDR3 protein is CALGESKLGDTPTDKLIF. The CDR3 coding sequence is TGTGCTCTTGGGGAATCGAAACTGGGGGATACGCCCACCGATAAACTCATCTTT.